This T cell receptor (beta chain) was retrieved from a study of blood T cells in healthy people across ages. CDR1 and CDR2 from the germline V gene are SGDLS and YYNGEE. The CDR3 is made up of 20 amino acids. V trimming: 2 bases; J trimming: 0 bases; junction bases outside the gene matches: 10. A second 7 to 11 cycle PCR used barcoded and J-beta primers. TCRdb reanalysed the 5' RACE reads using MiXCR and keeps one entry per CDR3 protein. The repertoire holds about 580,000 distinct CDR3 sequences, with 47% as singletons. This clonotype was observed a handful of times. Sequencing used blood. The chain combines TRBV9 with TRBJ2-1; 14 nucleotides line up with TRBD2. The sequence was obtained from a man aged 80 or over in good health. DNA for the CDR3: TGTGCCAGCAGCGTCGCGACTAGCGGGAGGGCCGAGAGCTCCTACAATGAGCAGTTCTTC. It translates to CASSVATSGRAESSYNEQFF.